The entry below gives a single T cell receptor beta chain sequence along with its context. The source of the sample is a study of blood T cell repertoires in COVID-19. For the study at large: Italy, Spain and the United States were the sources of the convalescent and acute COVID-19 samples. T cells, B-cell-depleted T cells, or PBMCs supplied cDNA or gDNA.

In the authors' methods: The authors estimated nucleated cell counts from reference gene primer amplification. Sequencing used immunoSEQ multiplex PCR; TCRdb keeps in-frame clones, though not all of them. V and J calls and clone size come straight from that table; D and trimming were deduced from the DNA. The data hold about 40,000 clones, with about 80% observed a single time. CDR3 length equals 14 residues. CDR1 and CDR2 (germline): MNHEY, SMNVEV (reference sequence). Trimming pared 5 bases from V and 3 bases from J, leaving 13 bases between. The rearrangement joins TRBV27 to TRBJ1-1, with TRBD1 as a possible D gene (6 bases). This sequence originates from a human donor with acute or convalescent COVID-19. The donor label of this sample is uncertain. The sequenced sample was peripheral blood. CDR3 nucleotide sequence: TGTGCCAGCAGTGCCCAGACAGGTTACACTGAAGCTTTCTTT. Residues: CASSAQTGYTEAFF.